This T cell receptor (beta chain) derives from a study of T-cell memory formation after mild COVID-19. Germline V gene sequence: CDR1 MNHEY, CDR2 SVGAGI. The CDR3 is 16 residues long. Trimming cost V 5 bases and J 3 bases; bases outside gene matches: 8. TCRdb reprocessed the 5' RACE reads via MiXCR and lists one record per CDR3 protein. The sample lists a few hundred thousand distinct CDR3 sequences, 8% to 9% occurring once. This receptor was taken from a man in his late teens or twenties who had mild COVID-19 (a few samples of this study predate the infection). Cell type and time point are not known. Sequencing used PBMCs or a T cell subset sorted from them (not recorded which). The rearrangement links TRBV6-5 to TRBJ2-2, with TRBD1 matching over 8 bases. CDR3 DNA sequence: TGTGCCAGCAGTGACCCTGACAGGGGTTACACCGGGGAGCTGTTTTTT. It yields the protein CASSDPDRGYTGELFF.